The clone carrying this T cell receptor (beta chain) was counted ten times or more. Its antigen is unknown. First hyperthyroidism diagnosis is when the blood sample was obtained, before any ophthalmopathy symptoms. The data stem from a study of T cells in Graves' hyperthyroidism and ophthalmopathy. Findings and caveats of the study: Blood also held most thyroid clonotypes expanded beyond 0.001.

The J segment lost 5 bases and the V segment lost 3 bases, leaving 4 bases of the junction unmatched. Germline CDR1 is SNHLY and CDR2 is FYNNEI. This CDR3 has 15 amino acids. Amplified TCR beta CDR3 regions derived from RNA transcripts. In the first-round RT-PCR of the TCR CDR3, the HTBI primer set was used. TCRdb itself ran the multiplex PCR reads through MiXCR, one entry per CDR3 protein. The repertoire holds 730,000 or so distinct CDR3 sequences, around 20% seen once, with roughly 17% in the top ten. The sample comprised blood. The rearrangement links TRBV2 to TRBJ2-1, with TRBD1 identical over 10 bases. The TCR sequence derives from a woman aged 45-59 years with Graves' hyperthyroidism that later progressed to Graves' ophthalmopathy. The CDR3 bases are TGTGCCAGCAGTGAGGACAGGGGGAACCACAATGAGCAGTTCTTC. Translation gives CASSEDRGNHNEQFF.